A selection of T cell receptor beta chains follows, all from one sample in a study of regulatory T cells in long-lasting Graves disease. TCRdb fed the multiplex PCR reads into MiXCR, producing one record per CDR3 protein. This sample yields about 220,000 distinct CDR3 sequences, of which about 17% are seen a single time; roughly a fifth belongs to the top ten. Sample: peripheral blood mononuclear cells (PBMCs), taken at new diagnosis, from a patient treated with antithyroid drugs. All receptors come from a female donor with Graves disease. CDR3s include the opening cysteine and the closing phenylalanine or tryptophan. The D gene is left open where the match is weak. The size field is filled for only some rows; it gives once, few, many or a size class.

CDR3 DNA,CDR3 protein,D gene,J gene,V gene,clone size
TGTGCCAGCAGTCCTCGGGACAGGGTGAATGAGCAGATCTTC,CASSPRDRVNEQIF,TRBD1,TRBJ2-1,TRBV27,.
TGTGCCAGTAGTAGCGGGAGGGGAAACACAGATACGCAGTATTTT,CASSSGRGNTDTQYF,TRBD2,TRBJ2-3,TRBV19,few
TGTGCCAGCAGTTCCACGGGGACTGACTACGAGCAGTACTTC,CASSSTGTDYEQYF,.,TRBJ2-7,TRBV12-3/TRBV12-4,many
TGTGCCAGCAGTATTGGGGGTTGGACCGGGGAGCTGTTTTTT,CASSIGGWTGELFF,.,TRBJ2-2,TRBV28,many
TGTGCCAGCAGTGAGTCCGGGGGGGCGACAGATACGCAGTATTTT,CASSESGGATDTQYF,TRBD2,TRBJ2-3,TRBV6-1,.
TGTGCCAGCAGCCTAGCCTTGGGCCCCTACGAGCAGTACTTC,CASSLALGPYEQYF,.,TRBJ2-7,TRBV27,many
TGTGCCAGCAGCACTACTGGGGACAGGCGTAGCTCCTACAATGAGCAGTTCTTC,CASSTTGDRRSSYNEQFF,TRBD1,TRBJ2-1,TRBV11-2,many
TGTGCCAGCAGTTACTCGATTTCAAATGAGCAGTTCTTC,CASSYSISNEQFF,.,TRBJ2-1,TRBV6-5,many
TGTGCCAGCAGTTCTTTTGGTGAACGTTCGTCCTACAATGAGCAGTTCTTC,CASSSFGERSSYNEQFF,.,TRBJ2-1,TRBV7-9,many
TGCAGTGCCAAAAGGACAGGAGAAGGCTACGAGCAGTACTTC,CSAKRTGEGYEQYF,TRBD1,TRBJ2-7,TRBV20-1,many
TGTGCCAGCAGTGCCATCAGACTAGCGGGTTCCTACGAGCAGTACTTC,CASSAIRLAGSYEQYF,TRBD2,TRBJ2-7,TRBV12-3/TRBV12-4,many
TGTGCCAGCAGCTTATACAGGACTAGTTCTTGGCAGTTCTTC,CASSLYRTSSWQFF,TRBD2,TRBJ2-1,TRBV7-8,many
TGCAGTGCTAGACTACAGGGCTTTCGTTCCTACGAGCAGTACTTC,CSARLQGFRSYEQYF,.,TRBJ2-7,TRBV20-1,many
TGTGCCAGCAGTCCGACAGGGACTGAAGCTTTCTTT,CASSPTGTEAFF,TRBD1,TRBJ1-1,TRBV6-1,many
TGTGCCAGCAGTAACAGGGTGCTTGATTCACCCCTCCACTTT,CASSNRVLDSPLHF,.,TRBJ1-6,TRBV14,many
TGTGCCAGCAGGCGACAGGGGGGGGACACCGGGGAGCTGTTTTTT,CASRRQGGDTGELFF,TRBD1,TRBJ2-2,TRBV28,many
TGTGCCAGCAGCCGTGGGCCTACTGGCTACACCTTC,CASSRGPTGYTF,.,TRBJ1-2,TRBV7-9,many
TGTGCCAGCAGTGAAGGCAGGCGACGCTACAATGAGCAGTTCTTC,CASSEGRRRYNEQFF,.,TRBJ2-1,TRBV6-2/TRBV6-3,few
TGTGCCAGTGTGGGACGGAACCAAGAGACCCAGTACTTC,CASVGRNQETQYF,.,TRBJ2-5,TRBV19,many
TGTGCCACTACCACTAGCGGGAGGACGTCTGGGGCCAACGTCCTGACTTTC,CATTTSGRTSGANVLTF,TRBD2,TRBJ2-6,TRBV10-3,many
TGTGCCAGCAGCCCCGGACTAGGGGCGAATACGCAGTATTTT,CASSPGLGANTQYF,TRBD2,TRBJ2-3,TRBV7-3,many
TGTGCCAGCAGCTTAGCGAAGGAGACTTTCTTT,CASSLAKETFF,.,TRBJ1-1,TRBV11-3,many
TGTGCCAGCAGCTCGACCTTGGGAGCGGGACCCTACAATGAGCAGTTCTTC,CASSSTLGAGPYNEQFF,TRBD2,TRBJ2-1,TRBV5-6,few
TGTGCCAGCAGCGTAGAGGGGACTAGCGGGAGGAGCTCCTACGAGCAGTACTTC,CASSVEGTSGRSSYEQYF,TRBD2,TRBJ2-7,TRBV9,.
TGCGCCAGCAGCCCATTTAGCGGGGGTTCTACAGATACGCAGTATTTT,CASSPFSGGSTDTQYF,TRBD2,TRBJ2-3,TRBV5-1,.
TGCAGTGCTAGATCCCTTAATGAAAAACTGTTTTTT,CSARSLNEKLFF,.,TRBJ1-4,TRBV20-1,many
TGTGCCAGCAGCTTGGGTGGGCGCGGGTATGAAGCTTTCTTT,CASSLGGRGYEAFF,.,TRBJ1-1,TRBV5-5,few
TGTGCCAGCAGCCGATACCCTGTGACAGGGAATGGCTACACCTTC,CASSRYPVTGNGYTF,TRBD1,TRBJ1-2,TRBV7-9,many
TGTGCCAGCAGTTACCCAGGGACTAGCGGGAGGGCCTACGAGCAGTACTTC,CASSYPGTSGRAYEQYF,TRBD2,TRBJ2-7,TRBV28,many
TGTGCCAGCAAACACCGGGACAGGGGGCGCAATGAGCAGTTCTTC,CASKHRDRGRNEQFF,TRBD1,TRBJ2-1,TRBV11-3,.
TGTGCCAGCAGACCAGGGGTTTCTGGAAACACCATATATTTT,CASRPGVSGNTIYF,.,TRBJ1-3,TRBV27,.
TGTGCCAGCCGTAGGGGACGTCAGCAGGATACGCAGTATTTT,CASRRGRQQDTQYF,.,TRBJ2-3,TRBV7-9,few
TGTGCCAGCAGCCCGGGACTAGCGGGAGGCTCCTACGAGCAGTACTTC,CASSPGLAGGSYEQYF,TRBD2,TRBJ2-7,TRBV5-4,many
TGTGCCAGCCGGCTAGCGGGAGCAGAGACCCAGTACTTC,CASRLAGAETQYF,TRBD2,TRBJ2-5,TRBV7-9,many
TGTGCCTGGAGCACTGGGGCCTTCACAGATACGCAGTATTTT,CAWSTGAFTDTQYF,.,TRBJ2-3,TRBV30,.
TGCAGTGCTAGAGATGCTAGCGGGAGCTCCTACAATGAGCAGTTCTTC,CSARDASGSSYNEQFF,TRBD2,TRBJ2-1,TRBV20-1,many
TGTGCCAGCAGTGCCCGAAGGACAGATCAGCCCCAGCATTTT,CASSARRTDQPQHF,.,TRBJ1-5,TRBV2,many
TGCAGCGCTAGGGGGCTGCTGTCTGGGGCTGAAGCTTTCTTT,CSARGLLSGAEAFF,TRBD1,TRBJ1-1,TRBV29-1,few
TGTGCCTGGCGTTTAGGCACTGAAGCTTTCTTT,CAWRLGTEAFF,.,TRBJ1-1,TRBV30,many
TGTGCCAGCAGCCAGCGGGAGACCCAAGAGACCCAGTACTTC,CASSQRETQETQYF,TRBD2,TRBJ2-5,TRBV3-1,many
TGTGCCAGCAGTCACCGCACAGATACGCAGTATTTT,CASSHRTDTQYF,.,TRBJ2-3,TRBV27,many
TGTGCCAGCAGTTATACAGGGGCCCCTAATCAGCCCCAGCATTTT,CASSYTGAPNQPQHF,TRBD1,TRBJ1-5,TRBV6-5,.
TGCGCCAGCAGCCGGGACCTAAAGAGTTCACCCCTCCACTTT,CASSRDLKSSPLHF,.,TRBJ1-6,TRBV5-1,many
TGTGCCAGCACCCCACCGGGGCTAGCGGGCAGCTCCTACGAGCAGTACTTC,CASTPPGLAGSSYEQYF,TRBD2,TRBJ2-7,TRBV7-2,.
TGTGCCAGCAGCTCGACTAGCGGCTACACAGATACGCAGTATTTT,CASSSTSGYTDTQYF,TRBD2,TRBJ2-3,TRBV2,many
TGTGCCAGCAGCTCAGCGAACACCGGGGAGCTGTTTTTT,CASSSANTGELFF,.,TRBJ2-2,TRBV11-3,many
TGTGCCAGCAGCTGGGACAGGGGGCGCGCTGAGACCCAGTACTTC,CASSWDRGRAETQYF,TRBD1,TRBJ2-5,TRBV11-1,many
TGCGCCAGCAGCCAAGATGTCTCCGGGACAGGGTACGAAAAACTGTTTTTT,CASSQDVSGTGYEKLFF,TRBD1,TRBJ1-4,TRBV4-3,.
TGTGCCAGCAGCCCAGGACTAGCGGGAATAGTTGAGACCCAGTACTTC,CASSPGLAGIVETQYF,TRBD2,TRBJ2-5,TRBV7-9,.
TGCGCCAGCAGTCTAGACAGGGGCCTCGACGATGAGCAGTTCTTC,CASSLDRGLDDEQFF,TRBD1,TRBJ2-1,TRBV4-1,many
TGTGCCAGCAACGCTATATCCAATGGGGAGCTGTTTTTT,CASNAISNGELFF,.,TRBJ2-2,TRBV7-9,many
TGTGCCAGCAGGGGGACAGCAACCTACGAGCAGTACTTC,CASRGTATYEQYF,TRBD1,TRBJ2-7,TRBV11-2,many
TGTGCCAGCAGCGGGGGGACGGGTCAGAATGAAAAACTGTTTTTT,CASSGGTGQNEKLFF,.,TRBJ1-4,TRBV5-4,many
TGTGCCAGCAGTTTATATGGCAGCCCTGAAGCTTTCTTT,CASSLYGSPEAFF,.,TRBJ1-1,TRBV12-3/TRBV12-4,.